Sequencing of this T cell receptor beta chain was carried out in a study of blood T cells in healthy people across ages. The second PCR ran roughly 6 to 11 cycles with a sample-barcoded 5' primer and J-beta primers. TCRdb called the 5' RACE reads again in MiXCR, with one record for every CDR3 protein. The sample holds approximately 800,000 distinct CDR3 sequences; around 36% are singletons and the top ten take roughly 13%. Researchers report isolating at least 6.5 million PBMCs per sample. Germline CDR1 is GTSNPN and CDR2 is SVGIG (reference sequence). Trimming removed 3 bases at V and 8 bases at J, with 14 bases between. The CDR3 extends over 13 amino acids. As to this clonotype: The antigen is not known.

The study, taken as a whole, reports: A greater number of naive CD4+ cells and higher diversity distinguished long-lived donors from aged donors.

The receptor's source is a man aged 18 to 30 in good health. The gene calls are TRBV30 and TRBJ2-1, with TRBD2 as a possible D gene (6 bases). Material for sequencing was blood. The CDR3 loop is CAWSPGSGDEQFF. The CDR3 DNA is TGTGCCTGGAGCCCCGGATCGGGGGATGAGCAGTTCTTC.